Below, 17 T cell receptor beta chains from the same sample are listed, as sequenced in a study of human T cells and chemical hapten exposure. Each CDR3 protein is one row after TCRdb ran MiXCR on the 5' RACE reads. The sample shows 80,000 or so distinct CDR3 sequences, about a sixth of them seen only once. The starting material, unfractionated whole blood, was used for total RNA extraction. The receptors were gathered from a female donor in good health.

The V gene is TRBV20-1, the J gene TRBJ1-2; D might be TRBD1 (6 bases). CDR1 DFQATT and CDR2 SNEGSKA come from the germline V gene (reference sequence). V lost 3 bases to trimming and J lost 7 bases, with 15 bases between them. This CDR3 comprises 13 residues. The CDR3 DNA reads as TGCAGTGCTAGGGAGGTTCGAGGGGGTGGCTACACCTTC. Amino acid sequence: CSAREVRGGGYTF.

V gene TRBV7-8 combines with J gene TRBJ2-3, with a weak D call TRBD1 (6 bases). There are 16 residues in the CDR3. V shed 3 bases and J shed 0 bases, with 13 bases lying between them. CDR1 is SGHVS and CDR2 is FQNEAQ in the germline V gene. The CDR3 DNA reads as TGTGCCAGCAGCTTGAGGGGGTTAACTAGCACAGATACGCAGTATTTT. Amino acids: CASSLRGLTSTDTQYF. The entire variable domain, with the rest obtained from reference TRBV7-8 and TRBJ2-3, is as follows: GAGVSQSPRYKVAKRGQDVALRCDPISGHVSLFWYQQALGQGPEFLTYFQNEAQLDKSGLPSDRFFAERPEGSVSTLKIQRTQQEDSAVYLCASSLRGLTSTDTQYFGPGTRLTVL.

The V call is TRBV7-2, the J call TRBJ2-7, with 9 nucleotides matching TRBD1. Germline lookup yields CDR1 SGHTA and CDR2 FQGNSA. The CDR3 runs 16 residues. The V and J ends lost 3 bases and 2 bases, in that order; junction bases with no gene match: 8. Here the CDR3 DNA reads TGTGCCAGCAGCTTTGGGACAGGGATACCGACCTACGAGCAGTACTTC. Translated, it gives CASSFGTGIPTYEQYF.

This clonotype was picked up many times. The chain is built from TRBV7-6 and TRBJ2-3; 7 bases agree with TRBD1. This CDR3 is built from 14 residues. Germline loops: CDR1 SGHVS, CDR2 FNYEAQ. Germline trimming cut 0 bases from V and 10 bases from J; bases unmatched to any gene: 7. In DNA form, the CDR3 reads TGTGCCAGCAGCTTAGCGTGGGCGCAGGGGGCGCAGTATTTT. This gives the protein CASSLAWAQGAQYF.

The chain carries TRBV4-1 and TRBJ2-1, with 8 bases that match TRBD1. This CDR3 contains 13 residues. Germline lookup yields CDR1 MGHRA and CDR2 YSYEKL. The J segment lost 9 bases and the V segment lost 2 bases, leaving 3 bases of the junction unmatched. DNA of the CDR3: TGCGCCAGCAGCCAACAGGGGGCTGGTGAGCAGTTCTTC. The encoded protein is CASSQQGAGEQFF.

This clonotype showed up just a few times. Here the CDR3 DNA reads TGTGCCAGCAGTTTACAAGGGACAGACGGAGAGACCCAGTACTTC. Translation gives CASSLQGTDGETQYF. V is TRBV27 and J is TRBJ2-5; 7 positions agree with TRBD1. Germline CDR1 reads MNHEY; CDR2 reads SMNVEV (reference sequence). The V and J ends lost 2 bases and 4 bases, in that order; junction bases with no gene match: 7. This CDR3 is 15 amino acids long.

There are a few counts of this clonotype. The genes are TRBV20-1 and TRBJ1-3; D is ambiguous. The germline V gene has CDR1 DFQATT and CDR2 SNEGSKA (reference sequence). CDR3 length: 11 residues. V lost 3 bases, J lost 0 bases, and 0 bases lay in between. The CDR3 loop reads CSASSGNTIYF. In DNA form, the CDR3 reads TGCAGTGCTAGCTCTGGAAACACCATATATTTT.

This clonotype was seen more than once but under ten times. The CDR3 reads CSALGGGDQPQHF. The CDR3 DNA is TGCAGTGCTCTCGGTGGAGGGGATCAGCCCCAGCATTTT. The rearrangement joins TRBV20-1 to TRBJ1-5; TRBD1 might be the D (5 bases). Trimming took 5 bases from V and 5 from J, leaving 13 bases between them. The germline V gene encodes CDR1 DFQATT and CDR2 SNEGSKA (reference sequence). The CDR3 length is 13 residues.

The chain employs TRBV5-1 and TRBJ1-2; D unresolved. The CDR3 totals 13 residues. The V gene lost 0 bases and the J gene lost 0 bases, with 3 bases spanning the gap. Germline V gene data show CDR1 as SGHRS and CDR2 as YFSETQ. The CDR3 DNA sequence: TGCGCCAGCAGCTTGGAAGCTAACTATGGCTACACCTTC. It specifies CASSLEANYGYTF.

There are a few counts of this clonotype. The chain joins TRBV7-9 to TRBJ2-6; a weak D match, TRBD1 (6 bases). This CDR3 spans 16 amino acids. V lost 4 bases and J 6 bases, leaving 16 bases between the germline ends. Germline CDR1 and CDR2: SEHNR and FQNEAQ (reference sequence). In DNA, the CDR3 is TGTGCCAGCAGCTCTCCGGACAGTCCACTGGCCAACGTCCTGACTTTC. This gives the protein CASSSPDSPLANVLTF.

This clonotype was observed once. The CDR3 sequence is CASRWTVNTEAFF. The CDR3 coding sequence is TGTGCCAGCAGGTGGACAGTGAACACTGAAGCTTTCTTT. This chain connects TRBV6-5 to TRBJ1-1; D possibly corresponds to TRBD1 (6 bases). This CDR3 has 13 residues. Trimming took off 6 bases at V and 0 bases at J, with 8 bases between the two ends. In germline, CDR1 is MNHEY, CDR2 SVGAGI.

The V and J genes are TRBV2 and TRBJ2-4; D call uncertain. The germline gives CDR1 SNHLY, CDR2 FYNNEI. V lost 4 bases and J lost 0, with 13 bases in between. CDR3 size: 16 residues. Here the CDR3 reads CASSVPPAEAKNIQYF. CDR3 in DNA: TGTGCCAGCAGTGTTCCCCCCGCAGAAGCCAAAAACATTCAGTACTTC.

CDR3 DNA: TGTGCCAGCAGTTACTCGCGAGGGAGGAACTATGGCTACACCTTC. Residues: CASSYSRGRNYGYTF. This chain connects TRBV6-5 to TRBJ1-2; unclear D gene. CDR1 and CDR2 from the germline V gene are MNHEY and SVGAGI. This CDR3 is built from 15 residues. V was trimmed by 0 bases and J by 2 bases, leaving 10 bases between them.

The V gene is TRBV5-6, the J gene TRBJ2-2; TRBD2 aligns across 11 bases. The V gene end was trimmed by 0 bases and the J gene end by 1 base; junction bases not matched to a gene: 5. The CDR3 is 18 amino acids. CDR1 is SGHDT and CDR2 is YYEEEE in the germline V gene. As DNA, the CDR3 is TGTGCCAGCAGCTTGGCCAGCGGGACTAGCGGGAACACCGGGGAGCTGTTTTTT. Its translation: CASSLASGTSGNTGELFF.

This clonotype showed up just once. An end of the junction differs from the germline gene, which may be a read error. In DNA form, the CDR3 reads TGTGCCGGCAGACAGAGAGACTATGGCTACACCTTC. It translates to CAGRQRDYGYTF. The J gene is TRBJ1-2, the V gene TRBV2; D might be TRBD1 (5 bases). In germline, CDR1 is SNHLY, CDR2 FYNNEI. This CDR3 comprises 12 residues. The full variable domain, with the rest looked up from reference TRBV2 and TRBJ1-2, is EPEVTQTPSHQVTQMGQEVILRCVPISNHLYFYWYRQILGQKVEFLVSFYNNEISEKSEIFDDQFSVERPDGSNFTLKIRSTKLEDSAMYFCAGRQRDYGYTFGSGTRLTVV.

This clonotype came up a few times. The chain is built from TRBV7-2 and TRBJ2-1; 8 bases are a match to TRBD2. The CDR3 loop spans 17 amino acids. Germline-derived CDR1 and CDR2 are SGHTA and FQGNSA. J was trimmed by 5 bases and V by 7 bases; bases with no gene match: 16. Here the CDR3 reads CASNHLYTAGDHNEQFF. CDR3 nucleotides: TGTGCCAGCAACCATCTTTATACAGCGGGGGACCACAATGAGCAGTTCTTC.

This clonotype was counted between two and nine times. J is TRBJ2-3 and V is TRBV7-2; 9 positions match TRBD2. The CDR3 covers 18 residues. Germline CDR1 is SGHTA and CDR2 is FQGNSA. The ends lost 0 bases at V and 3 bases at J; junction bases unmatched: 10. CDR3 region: CASSLAGIAGGRTDTQYF. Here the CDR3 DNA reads TGTGCCAGCAGCTTAGCGGGAATTGCGGGAGGGCGTACAGATACGCAGTATTTT.